This T cell receptor beta chain comes out of a study of cytomegalovirus exposure and HLA in healthy donors. The repertoire was sequenced with immunoSEQ multiplex PCR; TCRdb's copy has only in-frame clones and lacks some. The table records approximately 300,000 clones, 87% of them present only once. Note on this clone: The antigen remains unidentified.

Trimming left V 5 bases short and J 4 bases short, with 15 bases between. CDR3 length equals 15 residues. Germline CDR1 reads LNHDA; CDR2 reads SQIVND (reference sequence). General study results and limits: The majority of TCR sequences were rare, yet some public TCRs appeared in many donors. According to a later analysis, TCR clusters from the first cohort tended to co-occur in the roughly 130 validation repertoires. Researchers catalogued roughly 170 TCR beta chains as cytomegalovirus-associated.

The TCR was taken from a woman aged 30 to 39 in good health and CMV-seropositive. The genes are TRBV19 and TRBJ1-5; no firm D call. The sequencing input was PBMCs. The CDR3: CASSLAGPTNQPQHF. The CDR3 DNA reads as TGTGCCAGTAGTTTGGCAGGACCAACTAATCAGCCCCAGCATTTT. Supplemented by reference TRBV19 and TRBJ1-5, the full variable domain reads DGGITQSPKYLFRKEGQNVTLSCEQNLNHDAMYWYRQDPGQGLRLIYYSQIVNDFQKGDIAEGYSVSREKKESFPLTVTSAQKNPTAFYLCASSLAGPTNQPQHFGDGTRLSIL.